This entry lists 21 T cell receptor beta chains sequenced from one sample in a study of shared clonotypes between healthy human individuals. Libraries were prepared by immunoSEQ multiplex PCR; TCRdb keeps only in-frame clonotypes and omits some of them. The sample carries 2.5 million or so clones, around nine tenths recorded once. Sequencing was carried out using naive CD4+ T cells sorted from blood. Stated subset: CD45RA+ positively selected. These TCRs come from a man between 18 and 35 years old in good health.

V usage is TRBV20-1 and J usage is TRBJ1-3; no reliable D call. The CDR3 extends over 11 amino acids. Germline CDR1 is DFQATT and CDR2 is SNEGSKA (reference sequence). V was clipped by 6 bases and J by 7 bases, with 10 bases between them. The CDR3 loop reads CSALSANTIYF. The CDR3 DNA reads TGCAGTGCCCTGTCGGCCAACACCATATATTTT.

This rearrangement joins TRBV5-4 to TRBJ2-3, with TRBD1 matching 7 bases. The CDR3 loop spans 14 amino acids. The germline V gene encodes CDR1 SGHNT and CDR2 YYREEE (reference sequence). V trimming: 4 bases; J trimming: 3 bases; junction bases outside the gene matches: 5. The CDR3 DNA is TGTGCCAGCAGCCCAGACAGGGTAACAGATACGCAGTATTTT. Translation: CASSPDRVTDTQYF.

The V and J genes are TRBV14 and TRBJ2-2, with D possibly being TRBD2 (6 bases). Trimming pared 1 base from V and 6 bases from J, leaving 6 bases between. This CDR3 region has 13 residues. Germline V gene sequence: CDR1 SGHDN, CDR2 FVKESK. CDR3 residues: CASSQGGAGELFF. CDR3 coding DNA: TGTGCCAGCAGCCAAGGGGGGGCCGGGGAGCTGTTTTTT.

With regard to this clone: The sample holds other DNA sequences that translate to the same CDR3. The CDR3 here is CASSLVAGGTGELFF. The CDR3 DNA is TGCGCCAGCAGCTTGGTGGCGGGGGGCACCGGGGAGCTGTTTTTT. This rearrangement joins TRBV5-1 to TRBJ2-2; 8 bases align to TRBD2. The CDR3 consists of 15 residues. Per germline, CDR1 SGHRS and CDR2 YFSETQ. J lost 4 bases, V lost 0 bases, and 2 bases had no gene match.

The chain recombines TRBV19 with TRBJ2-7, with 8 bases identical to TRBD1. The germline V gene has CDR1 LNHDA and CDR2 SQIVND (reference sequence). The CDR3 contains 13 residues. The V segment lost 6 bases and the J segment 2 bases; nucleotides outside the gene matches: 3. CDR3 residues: CASRKQGAYEQYF. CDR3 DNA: TGTGCCAGTAGAAAACAGGGGGCCTACGAGCAGTACTTC.

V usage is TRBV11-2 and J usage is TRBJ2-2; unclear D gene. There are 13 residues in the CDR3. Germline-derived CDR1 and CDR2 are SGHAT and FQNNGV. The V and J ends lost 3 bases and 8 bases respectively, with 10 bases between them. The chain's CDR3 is CASSLNRIGELFF. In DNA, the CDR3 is TGTGCCAGCAGCTTGAACCGGATAGGGGAGCTGTTTTTT.

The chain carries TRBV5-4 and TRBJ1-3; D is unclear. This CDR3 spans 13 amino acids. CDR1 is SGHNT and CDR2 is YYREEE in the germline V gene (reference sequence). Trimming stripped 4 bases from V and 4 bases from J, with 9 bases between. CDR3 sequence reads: CASSEDVGNTIYF. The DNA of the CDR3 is TGTGCCAGCAGCGAGGACGTGGGAAACACCATATATTTT.

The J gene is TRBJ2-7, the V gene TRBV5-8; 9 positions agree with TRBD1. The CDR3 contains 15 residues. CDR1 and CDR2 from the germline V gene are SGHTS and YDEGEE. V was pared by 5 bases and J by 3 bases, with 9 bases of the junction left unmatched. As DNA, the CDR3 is TGTGCCAGCAGATCCCCGGGACAGGGAAGCTACGAGCAGTACTTC. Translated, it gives CASRSPGQGSYEQYF. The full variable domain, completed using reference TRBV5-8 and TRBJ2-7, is EAGVTQSPTHLIKTRGQQATLRCSPISGHTSVYWYQQALGLGLQFLLWYDEGEERNRGNFPPRFSGRQFPNYSSELNVNALELEDSALYLCASRSPGQGSYEQYFGPGTRLTVT.

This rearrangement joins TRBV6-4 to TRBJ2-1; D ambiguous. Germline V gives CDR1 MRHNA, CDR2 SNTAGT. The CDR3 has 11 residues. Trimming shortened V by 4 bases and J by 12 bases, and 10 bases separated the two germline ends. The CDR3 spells CASSAFAGQFF. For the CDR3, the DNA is TGTGCCAGCAGTGCCTTCGCAGGGCAGTTCTTC.

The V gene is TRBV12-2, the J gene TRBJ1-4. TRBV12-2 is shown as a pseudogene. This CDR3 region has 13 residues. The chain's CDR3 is CASRLRYPEKLFF. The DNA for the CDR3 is TGTGCAAGTCGCTTACGATATCCTGAAAAACTGTTTTTT.

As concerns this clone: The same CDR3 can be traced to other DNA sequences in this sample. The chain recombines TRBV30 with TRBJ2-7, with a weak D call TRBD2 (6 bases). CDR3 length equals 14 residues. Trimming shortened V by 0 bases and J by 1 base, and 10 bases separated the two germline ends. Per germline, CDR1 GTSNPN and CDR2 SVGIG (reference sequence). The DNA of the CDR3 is TGTGCCTGGAGTGTAGGTGGGGGGTCCTACGAGCAGTACTTC. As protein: CAWSVGGGSYEQYF.

The CDR3 reads CASSKTGGALHF. CDR3 sequence (DNA): TGTGCCAGCAGTAAAACGGGGGGGGCCCTCCACTTT. The V gene is TRBV6-5, the J gene TRBJ1-6; a possible D gene is TRBD1 (5 bases). Germline assignment: CDR1 MNHEY and CDR2 SVGAGI. The CDR3 spans 12 residues. Trimming removed 5 bases at V and 14 bases at J, with 13 bases between.

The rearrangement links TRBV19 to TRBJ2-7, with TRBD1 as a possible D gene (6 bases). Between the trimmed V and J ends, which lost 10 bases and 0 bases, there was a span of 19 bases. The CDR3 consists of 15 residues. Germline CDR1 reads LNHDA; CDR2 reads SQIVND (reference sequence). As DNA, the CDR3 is TGTGCCACCCTTGACAGGACAGCCTCCTCCTACGAGCAGTACTTC. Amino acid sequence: CATLDRTASSYEQYF.

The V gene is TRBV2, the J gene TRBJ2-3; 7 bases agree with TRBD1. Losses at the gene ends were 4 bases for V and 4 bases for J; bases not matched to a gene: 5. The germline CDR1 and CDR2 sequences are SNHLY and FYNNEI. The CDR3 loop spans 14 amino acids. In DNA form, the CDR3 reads TGTGCCAGCAGTGGGACAGGCGGAGCAGATACGCAGTATTTT. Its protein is CASSGTGGADTQYF.

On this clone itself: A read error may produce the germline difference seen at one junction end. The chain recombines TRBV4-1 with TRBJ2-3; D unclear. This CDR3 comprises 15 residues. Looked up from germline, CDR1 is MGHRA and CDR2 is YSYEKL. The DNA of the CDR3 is TGCACCAGCAGCCAAGACCCTGCCCACCCAGATACGCAGTATTTT. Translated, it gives CTSSQDPAHPDTQYF.

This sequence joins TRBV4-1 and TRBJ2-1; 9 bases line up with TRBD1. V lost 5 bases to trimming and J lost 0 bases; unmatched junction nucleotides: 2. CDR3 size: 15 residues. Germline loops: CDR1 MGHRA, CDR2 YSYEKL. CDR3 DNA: TGCGCCAGCAGCACGACAGGGGGCTCCTACAATGAGCAGTTCTTC. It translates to CASSTTGGSYNEQFF.

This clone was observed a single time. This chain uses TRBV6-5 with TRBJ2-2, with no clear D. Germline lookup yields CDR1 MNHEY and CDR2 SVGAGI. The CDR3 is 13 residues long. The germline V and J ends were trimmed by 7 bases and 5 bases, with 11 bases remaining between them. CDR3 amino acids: CASNNYFTGELFF. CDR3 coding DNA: TGTGCCAGCAACAACTACTTTACCGGGGAGCTGTTTTTT.

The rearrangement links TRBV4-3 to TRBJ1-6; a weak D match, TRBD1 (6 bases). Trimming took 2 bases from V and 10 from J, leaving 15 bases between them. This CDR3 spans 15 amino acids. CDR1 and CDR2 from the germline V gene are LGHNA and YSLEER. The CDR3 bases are TGCGCCAGCAGCCAAATGGGGGCCGGCGGGTCACCCCTCCACTTT. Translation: CASSQMGAGGSPLHF.

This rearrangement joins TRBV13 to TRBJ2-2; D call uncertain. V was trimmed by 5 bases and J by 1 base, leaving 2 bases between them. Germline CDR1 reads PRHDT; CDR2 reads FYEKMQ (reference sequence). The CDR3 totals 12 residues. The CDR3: CASSKNTGELFF. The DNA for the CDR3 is TGTGCCAGCAGCAAGAACACCGGGGAGCTGTTTTTT.

CDR3 DNA: TGTGCCAGCAGTCCGTACAGGGTGGGCACTGAAGCTTTCTTT. Its translation: CASSPYRVGTEAFF. The gene calls are TRBV2 and TRBJ1-1, with D possibly being TRBD1 (6 bases). Germline CDR1 and CDR2: SNHLY and FYNNEI. V lost 5 bases, J lost 4 bases, and 14 bases lay in between. The CDR3 consists of 14 residues.

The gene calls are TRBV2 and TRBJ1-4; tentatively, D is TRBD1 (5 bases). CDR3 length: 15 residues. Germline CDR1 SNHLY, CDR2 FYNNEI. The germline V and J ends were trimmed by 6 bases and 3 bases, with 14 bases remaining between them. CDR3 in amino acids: CASRDPGRSNEKLFF. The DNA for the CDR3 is TGTGCCAGCAGAGACCCGGGACGGTCTAATGAAAAACTGTTTTTT.